Following are 17 T cell receptor beta chains from one sample sequenced in a study of tissue T cells after allogeneic stem cell transplantation (dated 2022 in TCRdb). The time point label of this sample denotes: mouse harvest day 7 after allogeneic transplant. Each mouse graft consisted of 10^7 T-cell-depleted bone marrow cells plus 10^6 splenic CD5+ T cells and was given by tail vein injection. Library construction relied on the immunoSEQ multiplex PCR assay. The immuneACCESS repertoire file appears here via TCRdb, limited to in-frame rearrangements. These files lack a portion of the clones; in checked studies, under half of the deficit traces to unresolved V genes, and the cause of the others is not known. The sample table records 6,000 or so clones; 45% to 55% of these occur just once. 5.5% of the sample rests with the top ten. Sequencing was performed on gut tissue. Receptors were obtained from a female BALB/c mouse given C57BL/6 T cells with graft-versus-host disease after an allogeneic hematopoietic cell transplant.

On this clone itself: Genes and germline come from the mouse. The CDR3 end lies 1 residue beyond the end of the read and is filled in from the germline J gene. This chain links TRBV26 with TRBJ1-6; 7 nucleotides align to TRBD1. TRBJ1-6 is given ORF status, its function remaining uncertain. Germline CDR1 KGHPV, CDR2 FQNQEV (reference sequence). With 0 bases clipped from V and 7 bases from J, the junction kept 0 bases outside the gene matches. The CDR3 has 14 amino acids. The part of the CDR3 DNA that was read is TGTGCCAGCAGTCTGTCGACAGGGAATTCGCCCCTCTAC. Translating it yields CASSLSTGNSPLY. The CDR3 as a whole reads CASSLSTGNSPLYF.

Of note for this clone: The genes are named according to mouse. The CDR3 end falls 1 residue outside the read, so it is completed with the germline J gene. The chain recombines TRBV15 with TRBJ2-7; D not certain. V was pared by 1 base and J by 4 bases, with 2 bases between. Germline V lookup: CDR1 SGHND, CDR2 FRSKSL. CDR3 length: 11 amino acids. CDR3: CASSLGYEQYF. The CDR3 DNA, read in part, is TGTGCCAGCAGTTTAGGATATGAACAGTAC.

This clone was observed a handful of times. Gene names follow the mouse nomenclature. The CDR3 goes on 1 residue after the read ends, and that part is filled in from the germline J gene. This chain uses TRBV3 with TRBJ2-7, with 7 bases fitting TRBD1. The germline V gene has CDR1 SNHLY and CDR2 FYNGKV (reference sequence). V shed 1 base and J 3 bases; nucleotides not matched to a gene: 3. The CDR3 consists of 14 residues. The CDR3 DNA, read in part, is TGTGCCAGCAGCTTAGGGGACAGACTCTATGAACAGTAC. It specifies CASSLGDRLYEQY. From start to end, the CDR3 is CASSLGDRLYEQYF.

As regards this clone: Gene names are the mouse ones. With the read ending 1 residue before the CDR3 end, the germline J gene is used to fill in that end. V gene TRBV15 combines with J gene TRBJ1-4; no reliable D call. The CDR3 totals 15 residues. V was pared by 1 base and J by 1 base, with 7 bases between. The germline V gene encodes CDR1 SGHND and CDR2 FRSKSL. The CDR3 DNA, read in part, is TGTGCCAGCAGTTTAGGACAATCTTCCAACGAAAGATTATTT. Encoded protein: CASSLGQSSNERLF. The CDR3, in full, reads CASSLGQSSNERLFF.

Concerning this clone itself: Mouse germline and gene names are used. The read ends 1 residue shy of where the CDR3 ends; the end is completed using the germline J gene. The rearrangement uses TRBV16 and TRBJ1-5, with D hard to call. Trimming shortened V by 0 bases and J by 7 bases, and 7 bases separated the two germline ends. The CDR3 has 13 amino acids. In germline, CDR1 is SGHSA, CDR2 FRNQAP. The CDR3 bases that were read are TGTGCAAGCAGCTTAGATCCGGGGCAGGCTCCGCTT. Translating gives CASSLDPGQAPL. The CDR3 in its entirety is CASSLDPGQAPLF.

This clone was seen only a few times. The gene names here belong to mouse. The sequenced fragment ends 1 residue before the CDR3 boundary, so the rest is inferred from the germline J gene. The chain employs TRBV26 and TRBJ1-5, with a possible D match to TRBD1 (6 bases). CDR1 is KGHPV and CDR2 is FQNQEV in the germline V gene (reference sequence). V dropped 5 bases and J dropped 7 bases, with 12 bases sitting between them. The CDR3 has 13 amino acids. CDR3 DNA, as far as it was read: TGTGCCAGCAGTTTCCGGGACATACAGGCTCCGCTT. Its protein is CASSFRDIQAPL. The CDR3, in full, reads CASSFRDIQAPLF.

About this clone: The gene names here belong to mouse. The read halts 1 residue ahead of the CDR3 end, with the missing end drawn from the germline J gene. The rearrangement joins TRBV26 to TRBJ2-7, with TRBD2 matching 11 bases. The CDR3 spans 13 residues. Germline-derived CDR1 and CDR2 are KGHPV and FQNQEV (reference sequence). V was pared by 4 bases and J by 6 bases, with 2 bases of the junction left unmatched. CDR3 DNA (partial): TGTGCCAGCAGTCCCGGGACTGGGGGTGAACAGTAC. This codes for CASSPGTGGEQY. The entire CDR3 protein is CASSPGTGGEQYF.

About this clone itself: Each gene name is a mouse one. Sequencing ends 1 residue short of the CDR3 end; the germline J gene provides the rest. The chain couples TRBV26 to TRBJ2-1, with 10 bases that match TRBD1. The CDR3 is 13 residues long. J gave up 7 bases and V 4 bases, and 1 base lay outside the gene matches. Looked up from germline, CDR1 is KGHPV and CDR2 is FQNQEV (reference sequence). The part of the CDR3 DNA that was read is TGTGCCAGCAGTCCGGGACAGGGGGCTGAGCAGTTC. Translated: CASSPGQGAEQF. The full CDR3 protein reads CASSPGQGAEQFF.

This clone has a handful of counts. All gene names here are mouse names. The missing CDR3 end, 1 residue past where the read stops, is filled in from the germline J gene. This chain connects TRBV23 to TRBJ2-5; TRBD1, the table's D call, was not compared with the DNA. The CDR3 runs to 16 residues. Germline V CDR1 and CDR2: KGHTA, FQNQQP. CDR3 DNA (partial): TGCTCCAGCAGTCAAAGGAGGGGGCGCGCCGACGACACCCAGTAC. Its translation is CSSSQRRGRADDTQY. In full, the CDR3 reads CSSSQRRGRADDTQYF. The entire variable domain, with the rest obtained from reference TRBV23 and TRBJ2-5, is as follows: DAAVTQKPRYLIKMKGQEAEMKCIPEKGHTAVFWYQQKQSKELKFLIYFQNQQPLDQIDMVKERFSAVCPSSSLCSLGIRTCEAEDSALYLCSSSQRRGRADDTQYFGPGTRLLVL.

By proportion, this clone is medium-sized. Mouse germline and gene names are used. The read falls 1 residue short of the CDR3 end, and the missing part is taken from the germline J gene. The chain is built from TRBV16 and TRBJ2-7; 14 bases map to TRBD2. CDR1 is SGHSA, CDR2 FRNQAP, per germline. This CDR3 contains 16 residues. With V trimmed by 5 bases and J by 1 base, 4 bases remained unmatched. The CDR3 loop is CASSKGTGGASYEQYF. The part of the CDR3 DNA that was read is TGTGCAAGCAGCAAAGGGACTGGGGGGGCGTCCTATGAACAGTAC.

This clone is termed medium-sized. Gene labels here are mouse ones. The read ends 1 residue early relative to the CDR3; the germline J gene fills the gap. The rearrangement uses TRBV26 and TRBJ2-7; D perhaps matches TRBD1 (5 bases). V lost 2 bases and J 4 bases, leaving 6 bases between the germline ends. This CDR3 region has 12 residues. Germline loops: CDR1 KGHPV, CDR2 FQNQEV (reference sequence). The CDR3 DNA, read in part, is TGTGCCAGCAGTCTGAGGGGATATGAACAGTAC. Translated: CASSLRGYEQY. The CDR3 in full is CASSLRGYEQYF.

Worth noting for this clone: Genes and germline come from the mouse. Read data end 1 residue before the CDR3 end; the end is taken from the germline J gene. V usage is TRBV26 and J usage is TRBJ2-7; 11 nucleotides align to TRBD2. V shed 2 bases and J 6 bases; nucleotides not matched to a gene: 3. This CDR3 is built from 14 residues. Germline CDR1 reads KGHPV; CDR2 reads FQNQEV (reference sequence). The chain's CDR3 is CASSLHWGGAEQYF. Incomplete CDR3 DNA: TGTGCCAGCAGTCTGCACTGGGGGGGCGCTGAACAGTAC.

About this clone: Germline and genes here are mouse. The CDR3 goes on 1 residue after the read ends, and that part is filled in from the germline J gene. The chain recombines TRBV26 with TRBJ1-5; the D is unclear. V lost 5 bases and J lost 3, with 5 bases in between. CDR1 and CDR2 from the germline V gene are KGHPV and FQNQEV (reference sequence). CDR3 length equals 12 residues. This CDR3 is CASSSSNQAPLF. CDR3 DNA (partial): TGTGCCAGCAGTTCTAGCAACCAGGCTCCGCTT.

In the case of this clone: Gene names follow the mouse nomenclature. The CDR3 end is not reached by the read, which stops 1 residue before it; the germline J gene fills it in. This chain connects TRBV26 to TRBJ2-2; 7 nucleotides line up with TRBD2. Germline CDR1 is KGHPV and CDR2 is FQNQEV (reference sequence). This CDR3 is 14 amino acids long. The ends lost 3 bases at V and 5 bases at J; junction bases unmatched: 3. The DNA read from the CDR3 is TGTGCCAGCAGTCTTGGGGGGAGGACCGGGCAGCTCTAC. Encoded protein: CASSLGGRTGQLY. The complete CDR3 protein is CASSLGGRTGQLYF.

Concerning this clone itself: Gene names denote mouse genes. Read sequence stops 1 residue before the CDR3 end, and the germline J gene provides the missing end. This chain uses TRBV26 with TRBJ2-5; 7 nucleotides match TRBD2. Germline-derived CDR1 and CDR2 are KGHPV and FQNQEV (reference sequence). Unmatched junction bases numbered 3, after V lost 4 bases and J lost 2 bases. The CDR3 is 14 residues long. The part of the CDR3 DNA that was read is TGTGCCAGCAGTCCTGGACTGGTCCAAGACACCCAGTAC. Translation: CASSPGLVQDTQY. The CDR3 in its entirety is CASSPGLVQDTQYF.

Regarding this clone: Genes and germline are mouse. The read terminates 1 residue before the CDR3 end, so the remaining end is supplied by the germline J gene. The chain carries TRBV16 and TRBJ2-5, with 8 nucleotides matching TRBD2. V shed 6 bases and J 6 bases; nucleotides not matched to a gene: 8. This CDR3 contains 14 residues. Looked up from germline, CDR1 is SGHSA and CDR2 is FRNQAP. The sequenced CDR3 bases are TGTGCAAGCAGACCTCACTGGGGGCTTGACACCCAGTAC. Translation: CASRPHWGLDTQY. The CDR3 as a whole reads CASRPHWGLDTQYF.

In the case of this clone: The genes and germline here are from mouse. Read coverage stops 1 residue before the CDR3 terminus; the germline J gene supplies the remainder. The chain employs TRBV24 and TRBJ2-7; 12 bases align to TRBD2. Germline trimming cut 3 bases from V and 4 bases from J; bases unmatched to any gene: 7. The germline V gene encodes CDR1 KGHTA and CDR2 FRNEEI. This CDR3 region has 16 residues. The CDR3 sequence is CASSLHRLGGQYEQYF. The sequenced CDR3 bases are TGTGCCAGCAGTCTCCATCGACTGGGGGGGCAATATGAACAGTAC.